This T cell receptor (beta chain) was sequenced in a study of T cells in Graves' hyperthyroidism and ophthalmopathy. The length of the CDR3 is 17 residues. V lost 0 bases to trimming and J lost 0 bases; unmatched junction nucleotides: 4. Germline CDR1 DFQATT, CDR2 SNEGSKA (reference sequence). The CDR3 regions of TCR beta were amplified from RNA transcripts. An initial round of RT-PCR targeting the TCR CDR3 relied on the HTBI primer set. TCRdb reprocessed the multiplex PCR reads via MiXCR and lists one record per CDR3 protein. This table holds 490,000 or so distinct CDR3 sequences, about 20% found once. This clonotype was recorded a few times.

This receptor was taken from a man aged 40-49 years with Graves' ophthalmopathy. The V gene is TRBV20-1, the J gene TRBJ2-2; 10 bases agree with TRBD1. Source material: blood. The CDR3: CSARDLGQGANTGELFF. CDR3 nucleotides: TGCAGTGCTAGAGATCTCGGACAGGGGGCGAACACCGGGGAGCTGTTTTTT.